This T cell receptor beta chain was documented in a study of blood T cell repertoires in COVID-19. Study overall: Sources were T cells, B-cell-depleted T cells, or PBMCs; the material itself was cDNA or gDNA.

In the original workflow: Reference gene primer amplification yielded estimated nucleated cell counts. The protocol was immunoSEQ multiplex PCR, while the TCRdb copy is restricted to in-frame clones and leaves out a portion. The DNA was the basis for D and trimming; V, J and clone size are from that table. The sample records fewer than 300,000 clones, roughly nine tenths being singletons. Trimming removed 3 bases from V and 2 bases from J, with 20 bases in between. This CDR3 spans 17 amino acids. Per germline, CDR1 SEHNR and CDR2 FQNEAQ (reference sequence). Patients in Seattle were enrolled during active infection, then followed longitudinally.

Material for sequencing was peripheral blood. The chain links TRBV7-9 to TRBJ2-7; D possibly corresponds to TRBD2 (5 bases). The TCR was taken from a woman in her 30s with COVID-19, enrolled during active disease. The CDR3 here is CASSLDSNIARAYEQYF. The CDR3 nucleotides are TGTGCCAGCAGCTTGGACTCCAATATCGCACGAGCCTACGAGCAGTACTTC. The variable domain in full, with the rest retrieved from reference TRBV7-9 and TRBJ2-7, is DTGVSQNPRHKITKRGQNVTFRCDPISEHNRLYWYRQTLGQGPEFLTYFQNEAQLEKSRLLSDRFSAERPKGSFSTLEIQRTEQGDSAMYLCASSLDSNIARAYEQYFGPGTRLTVT.